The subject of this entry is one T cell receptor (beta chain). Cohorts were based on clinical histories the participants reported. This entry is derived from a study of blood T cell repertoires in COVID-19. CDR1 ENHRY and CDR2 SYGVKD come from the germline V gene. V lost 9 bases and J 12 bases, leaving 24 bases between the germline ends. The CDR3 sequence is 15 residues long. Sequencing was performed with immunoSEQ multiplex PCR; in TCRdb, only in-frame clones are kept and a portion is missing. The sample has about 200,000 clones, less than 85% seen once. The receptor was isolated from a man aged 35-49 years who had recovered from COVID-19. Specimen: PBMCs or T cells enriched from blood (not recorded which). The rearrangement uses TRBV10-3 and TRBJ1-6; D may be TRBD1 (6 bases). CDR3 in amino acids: CAISATGLAGEPLHF. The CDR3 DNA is TGTGCCATTAGCGCGACAGGCCTCGCCGGGGAACCCCTCCACTTT.